The clone carrying this T cell receptor beta chain occurred many times. The record originates from a study of T cells in Graves' hyperthyroidism and ophthalmopathy. Exclusions: uncontrolled infection, other autoimmune disease, pregnancy, lactation. The source of the PBMCs was approximately 9.5 ml of fresh peripheral blood. Amplified TCR beta CDR3 regions derived from RNA transcripts. With the HTBI primer set, the TCR CDR3 went through a first round of RT-PCR. Each CDR3 protein is one row after TCRdb ran MiXCR on the multiplex PCR reads. Of approximately 420,000 distinct CDR3 sequences detected, 14% to 15% appear once; the ten largest clones hold over 25%. The sequenced sample consisted of blood. The sequence was obtained from a woman in her twenties or thirties with Graves' hyperthyroidism.

DNA for the CDR3: TGCGCCAGCAGCGCACAGGGGAGCACTGAAGCTTTCTTT. Encoded protein: CASSAQGSTEAFF. The gene calls are TRBV5-1 and TRBJ1-1; 7 nucleotides agree with TRBD1. Trimming at V came to 4 bases and at J to 4 bases, leaving 4 bases not matched to a gene. The CDR3 has 13 residues. Germline assignment: CDR1 SGHRS and CDR2 YFSETQ.